This T cell receptor (beta chain) was captured by sequencing in a study of cytomegalovirus exposure and HLA in healthy donors. The V gene's germline CDR1 is SGHVS and CDR2 FNYEAQ. The CDR3 loop spans 14 amino acids. It was with 60 Vbeta and 13 Jbeta primers that the PCR ran. Sequencing was performed with immunoSEQ multiplex PCR; in TCRdb, only in-frame clones are kept and a portion is missing. This sample's table reports approximately 93,000 clones. The chain carries TRBV7-6 and TRBJ2-5; 8 positions match TRBD1. The J call may be faulty, since TRBJ2-7 better matches the DNA end. This receptor was identified in a woman aged 25 to 39 in good health and CMV-seronegative. Material for sequencing was PBMCs. The CDR3 sequence is CASSLGTGSYEQYF. DNA for the CDR3: TGTGCCAGCAGCTTAGGGACAGGGTCCTACGAGCAGTACTTC.